In its sample, the clone carrying this T cell receptor beta chain was seen once. Its antigen is still unknown. This sample is drawn from a study of T cell responses to AZD1222 COVID-19 vaccine. Study findings and constraints: The study identified only a handful of AZD1222 recipients as seropositive at baseline.

Data came from immunoSEQ multiplex PCR; TCRdb stores just in-frame clones and leaves some out. Here the sample spans around 140,000 clones, approximately 90% being singletons. Sample: peripheral blood, taken on day 0 of AZD1222 vaccination. The source is an adult in good health.

The CDR3 nucleotides are TGTGCCAGCAGGGGACAGGGTCGGGAAGCTTTCTTT. Translated, it gives CASRGQGREAFF. This chain uses TRBV28 with TRBJ1-1, with 9 bases aligning to TRBD1. In germline, CDR1 is MDHEN, CDR2 SYDVKM. The CDR3 consists of 12 residues. Unmatched junction bases numbered 4, after V lost 6 bases and J lost 8 bases.